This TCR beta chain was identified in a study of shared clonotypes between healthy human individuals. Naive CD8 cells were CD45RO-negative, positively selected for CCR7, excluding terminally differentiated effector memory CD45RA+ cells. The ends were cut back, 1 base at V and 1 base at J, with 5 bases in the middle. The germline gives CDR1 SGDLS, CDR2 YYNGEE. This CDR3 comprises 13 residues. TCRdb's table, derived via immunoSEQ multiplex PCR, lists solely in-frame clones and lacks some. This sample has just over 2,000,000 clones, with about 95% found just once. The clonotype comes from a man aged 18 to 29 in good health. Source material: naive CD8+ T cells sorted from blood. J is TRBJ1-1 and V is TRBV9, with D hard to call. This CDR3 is CASSVHGNTEAFF. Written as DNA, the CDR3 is TGTGCCAGCAGCGTACACGGGAACACTGAAGCTTTCTTT.